Presented here are 16 T cell receptor beta chains from one specimen sequenced in a study of cytomegalovirus exposure and HLA in healthy donors. Primers included in the PCR were 60 Vbeta and 13 Jbeta primers. Using immunoSEQ multiplex PCR, the repertoire was profiled, and TCRdb retains in-frame clones only, with some absent. The sample has 80,000 to 100,000 clones. Specimen: PBMCs. The receptors were sampled from a middle-aged man in good health and CMV-seropositive.

This rearrangement joins TRBV4-1 to TRBJ2-7; TRBD2 matches 13 bases. The V gene's germline CDR1 is MGHRA and CDR2 YSYEKL. Unmatched junction bases numbered 11, after V lost 1 base and J lost 2 bases. This CDR3 spans 19 amino acids. Here the CDR3 DNA reads TGCGCCAGCAGCCAAGGACCCGGACTAGCGGGAGCGCCCGCCTACGAGCAGTACGTC. As protein: CASSQGPGLAGAPAYEQYV.

V usage is TRBV4-3 and J usage is TRBJ2-6; the D gene is possibly TRBD1 (6 bases). V gave up 3 bases and J gave up 3 bases, with 12 bases separating them. The CDR3 has 16 residues. Germline CDR1 reads LGHNA; CDR2 reads YSLEER. CDR3 sequence (DNA): TGCGCCAGCAGCCAGGAAACAGGGAGTGGGGCCAACGTCCTGACTTTC. As protein: CASSQETGSGANVLTF.

This rearrangement joins TRBV7-8 to TRBJ2-1; D may be TRBD2 (6 bases). V was clipped by 2 bases and J by 6 bases, with 17 bases between them. Per the germline V gene, CDR1 is SGHVS and CDR2 is FQNEAQ. The CDR3 runs to 16 residues. The CDR3 bases are TGTGCCAGCAGCTTATGGAGGGCTAGCGCTAGCAATGAGCAGTTCTTC. Translated, it gives CASSLWRASASNEQFF.

V gene TRBV18 combines with J gene TRBJ1-2, with D possibly being TRBD1 (6 bases). In germline, CDR1 is KGHSH, CDR2 LQKENI. The CDR3 runs to 14 residues. V was clipped by 5 bases and J by 4 bases, with 14 bases between them. The CDR3 coding sequence is TGTGCCAGCTCATGTCTGACAGGCTGCTATGGCTACACCTTC. Translation: CASSCLTGCYGYTF.

V is TRBV4-3 and J is TRBJ2-4; 7 positions match TRBD1. The CDR3 is made up of 15 amino acids. Germline V CDR1 and CDR2: LGHNA, YSLEER. V was clipped by 0 bases and J by 11 bases; unmatched bases: 10. The CDR3 DNA follows: TGCGCCAGCAGCCAAGAAAGGGGGCATTCGGATCTTCAGTACTTC. This codes for CASSQERGHSDLQYF.

The chain has TRBV7-2 and TRBJ2-7; D might be TRBD1 (5 bases). V dropped 5 bases and J dropped 2 bases, with 19 bases sitting between them. Germline-derived CDR1 and CDR2 are SGHTA and FQGNSA. This CDR3 is 16 amino acids long. This chain's CDR3 is CASSPDRPLVAYEQYF. The CDR3 DNA reads TGTGCCAGCAGCCCCGACAGACCTCTTGTGGCCTACGAGCAGTACTTC.

This rearrangement joins TRBV6-5 to TRBJ2-5, with 9 bases matching TRBD2. The CDR3 spans 15 residues. Trimming took 3 bases from V and 5 from J; bases not matched to a gene: 7. CDR1 and CDR2 (germline): MNHEY, SVGAGI. In DNA form, the CDR3 reads TGTGCCAGCAGTTATATTGGCGGGAGGGGGGAGACCCAGTACTTC. Translating it yields CASSYIGGRGETQYF.

The chain recombines TRBV7-3 with TRBJ1-1; D possibly corresponds to TRBD1 (5 bases). CDR3 size: 13 residues. CDR1 SGHTA and CDR2 FQGTGA come from the germline V gene. Between the trimmed V and J ends, which lost 5 bases and 1 base, there was a span of 8 bases. The CDR3 reads CASSRDWNTEAFF. CDR3 DNA sequence: TGTGCCAGCAGCCGGGACTGGAACACTGAAGCTTTCTTT.

The J gene is TRBJ2-1, the V gene TRBV11-3; D might be TRBD2 (5 bases). Deletions cut 3 bases from V and 3 bases from J, with 9 bases between. Germline loops: CDR1 SGHNT, CDR2 YENEEA. CDR3 size: 14 residues. CDR3 bases: TGTGCCAGCAGCTTTGACGGGGTCTACAATGAGCAGTTCTTC. Translated: CASSFDGVYNEQFF. The variable domain in full, with the rest retrieved from reference TRBV11-3 and TRBJ2-1, is EAGVVQSPRYKIIEKKQPVAFWCNPISGHNTLYWYLQNLGQGPELLIRYENEEAVDDSQLPKDRFSAERLKGVDSTLKIQPAELGDSAVYLCASSFDGVYNEQFFGPGTRLTVL.

This chain uses TRBV7-8 with TRBJ2-7; no definite D call. The germline CDR1 and CDR2 sequences are SGHVS and FQNEAQ. The CDR3 runs 14 residues. V lost 3 bases and J 0 bases, leaving 9 bases between the germline ends. For the CDR3, the DNA is TGTGCCAGCAGCTTGACTCGAGGCTCCTACGAGCAGTACTTC. Its protein product is CASSLTRGSYEQYF.

This rearrangement joins TRBV29-1 to TRBJ2-7; D uncertain. Germline V gene lookup returns CDR1 SQVTM and CDR2 ANQGSEA. The CDR3 covers 13 residues. V lost 4 bases to trimming and J lost 1 base, with 11 bases between them. CDR3 in amino acids: CSVVVSASYEQYF. CDR3 sequence (DNA): TGCAGCGTTGTTGTTAGTGCGTCCTACGAGCAGTACTTC.

The chain uses TRBV30 and TRBJ1-2, with 9 bases identical to TRBD1. V lost 2 bases, J lost 7 bases, and 5 bases stayed unmatched. Germline CDR1 and CDR2: GTSNPN and SVGIG (reference sequence). This CDR3 comprises 13 residues. In DNA, the CDR3 is TGTGCCTGGAGTCTCCGGGACAGGGTTGGCTACACCTTC. This encodes CAWSLRDRVGYTF.

The chain carries TRBV9 and TRBJ1-3; TRBD1 agrees at 8 bases. CDR3 length equals 14 residues. J was trimmed by 8 bases and V by 3 bases; bases with no gene match: 7. Germline V lookup: CDR1 SGDLS, CDR2 YYNGEE. Here the CDR3 reads CASSAPDRDYTIYF. The CDR3 region has the DNA TGTGCCAGCAGCGCCCCGGACAGGGACTACACCATATATTTT.

The chain couples TRBV7-9 to TRBJ2-1, with a weak D call TRBD1 (5 bases). Trimming shortened V by 8 bases and J by 8 bases, and 16 bases separated the two germline ends. Germline lookup yields CDR1 SEHNR and CDR2 FQNEAQ (reference sequence). The CDR3 is made up of 13 amino acids. CDR3 DNA: TGTGCCAGCGCCTTATTATCAGGGCATGAGCAGTTCTTC. As protein: CASALLSGHEQFF.

This rearrangement joins TRBV28 to TRBJ2-5, with D perhaps matching TRBD2 (6 bases). The CDR3 contains 16 residues. CDR1 is MDHEN, CDR2 SYDVKM, per germline. Deletions cut 3 bases from V and 2 bases from J, with 16 bases between. The CDR3 loop reads CASSFGASAQQETQYF. DNA for the CDR3: TGTGCCAGCAGTTTCGGGGCTAGCGCTCAACAAGAGACCCAGTACTTC.

The chain recombines TRBV19 with TRBJ2-7; no firm D call. Germline-derived CDR1 and CDR2 are LNHDA and SQIVND (reference sequence). The CDR3 is 14 residues long. V shed 6 bases and J shed 3 bases, with 15 bases lying between them. As DNA, the CDR3 is TGTGCCAGTAGCCGGGCCCCTGGGGACTACGAGCAGTACGTC. Translated, it gives CASSRAPGDYEQYV.